This TCR beta chain derives from a study of CD8+ T cells in alopecia areata. Indicated treatment: oral pan-JAK inhibitor, 5-10 mg twice daily. cDNA reverse transcribed from extracted RNA served as the sequencing template. Using immunoSEQ multiplex PCR, the repertoire was profiled, and TCRdb retains in-frame clones only, with some absent. The table has hundreds of thousands of clones, roughly 63% seen once. The sample consisted of CD4+ T cells sorted from blood, taken around week 52, from a patient treated with tofacitinib. This clonotype originated in a human donor with alopecia areata.

The DNA of the CDR3 is TGTGCCAGCCTAGCGGGACAGGGGAAGGGAGAGACCCAGTACTTC. Its translation: CASLAGQGKGETQYF. The V call is TRBV5-4, the J call TRBJ2-5, with a weak D call TRBD1 (10 bases). CDR1 is SGHNT and CDR2 is YYREEE in the germline V gene (reference sequence). The CDR3 sequence is 15 residues long. V was clipped by 7 bases and J by 4 bases, with 20 bases between them.